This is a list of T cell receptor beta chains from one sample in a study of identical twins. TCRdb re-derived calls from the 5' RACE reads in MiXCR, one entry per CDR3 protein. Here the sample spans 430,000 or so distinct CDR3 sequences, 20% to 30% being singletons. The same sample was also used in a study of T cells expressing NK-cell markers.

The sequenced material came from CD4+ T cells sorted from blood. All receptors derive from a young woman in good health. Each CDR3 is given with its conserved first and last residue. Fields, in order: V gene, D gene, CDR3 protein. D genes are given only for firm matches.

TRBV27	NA	CASRPWGGSTDTQYF
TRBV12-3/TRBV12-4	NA	CASSLAPGPQFF
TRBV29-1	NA	CSVPGLRMNTEAFF
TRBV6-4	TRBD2	CASRTRPTSGATIYNEQFF
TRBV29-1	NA	CSVGSLAGYTF
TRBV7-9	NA	CASTTQGYEQYF
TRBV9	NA	CASSVGKWGSSYNEQFF
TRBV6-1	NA	CASSTWTRKDTQYF
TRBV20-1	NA	CSARDSQKGITQYF
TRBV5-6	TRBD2	CASSGGGLVIQYF
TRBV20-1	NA	CSARRPVLNTEAFF
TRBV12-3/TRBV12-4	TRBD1	CASAGTANQPQHF
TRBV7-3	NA	CASSPSGRATGANVLTF
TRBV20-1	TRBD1	CSAREYRGQSGYTF
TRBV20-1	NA	CSATDRNQETQYF